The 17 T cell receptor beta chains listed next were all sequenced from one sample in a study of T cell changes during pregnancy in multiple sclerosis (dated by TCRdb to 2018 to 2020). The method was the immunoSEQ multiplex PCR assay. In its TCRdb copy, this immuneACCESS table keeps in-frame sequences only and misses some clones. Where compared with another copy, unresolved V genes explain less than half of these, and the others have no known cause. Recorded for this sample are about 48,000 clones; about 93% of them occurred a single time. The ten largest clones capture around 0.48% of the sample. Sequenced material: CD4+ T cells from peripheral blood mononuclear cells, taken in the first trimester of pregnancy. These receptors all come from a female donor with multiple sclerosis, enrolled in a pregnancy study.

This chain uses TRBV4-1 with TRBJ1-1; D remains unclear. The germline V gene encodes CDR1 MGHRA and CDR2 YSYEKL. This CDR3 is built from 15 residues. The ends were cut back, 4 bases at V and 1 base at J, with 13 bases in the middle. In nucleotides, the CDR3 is TGCGCCAGCAGCCTACAGTGGCATTCGAACACTGAAGCTTTCTTT. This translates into CASSLQWHSNTEAFF.

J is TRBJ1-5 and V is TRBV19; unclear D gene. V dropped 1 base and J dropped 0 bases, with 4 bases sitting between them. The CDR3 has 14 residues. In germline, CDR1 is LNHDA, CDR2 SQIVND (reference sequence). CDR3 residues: CASSIVDSNQPQHF. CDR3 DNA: TGTGCCAGTAGTATAGTAGATAGCAATCAGCCCCAGCATTTT.

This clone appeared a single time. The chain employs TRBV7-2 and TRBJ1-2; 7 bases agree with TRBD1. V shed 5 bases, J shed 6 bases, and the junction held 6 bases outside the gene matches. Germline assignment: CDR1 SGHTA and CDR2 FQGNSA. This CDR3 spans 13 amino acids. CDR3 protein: CASSRDRDHGYTF. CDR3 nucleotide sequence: TGTGCCAGCAGCCGCGACAGGGACCATGGCTACACCTTC.

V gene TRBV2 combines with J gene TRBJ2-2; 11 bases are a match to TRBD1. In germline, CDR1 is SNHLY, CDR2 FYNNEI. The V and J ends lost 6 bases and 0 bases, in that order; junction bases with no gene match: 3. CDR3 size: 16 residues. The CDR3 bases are TGTGCCAGCAGCCCGGGACAGGGGGCGAACACCGGGGAGCTGTTTTTT. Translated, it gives CASSPGQGANTGELFF.

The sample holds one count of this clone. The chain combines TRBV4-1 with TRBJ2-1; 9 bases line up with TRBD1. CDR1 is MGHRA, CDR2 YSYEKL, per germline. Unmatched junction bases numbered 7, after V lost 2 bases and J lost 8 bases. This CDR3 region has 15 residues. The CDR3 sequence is CASSQPQGAVYEQFF. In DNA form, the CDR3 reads TGCGCCAGCAGCCAACCACAGGGGGCTGTCTATGAGCAGTTCTTC.

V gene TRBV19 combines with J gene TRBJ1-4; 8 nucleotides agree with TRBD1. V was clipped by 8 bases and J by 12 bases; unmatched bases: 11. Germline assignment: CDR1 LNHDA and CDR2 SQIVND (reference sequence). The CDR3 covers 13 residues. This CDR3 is CASGADREYQLFF. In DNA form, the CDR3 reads TGTGCCAGTGGGGCGGACAGGGAGTATCAACTGTTTTTT.

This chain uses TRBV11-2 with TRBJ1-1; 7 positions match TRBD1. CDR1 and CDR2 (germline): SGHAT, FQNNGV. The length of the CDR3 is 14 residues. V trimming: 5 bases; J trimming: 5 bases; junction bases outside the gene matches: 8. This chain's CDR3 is CASSQYRGGTEAFF. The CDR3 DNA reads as TGTGCCAGCAGCCAGTACAGGGGAGGTACTGAAGCTTTCTTT.

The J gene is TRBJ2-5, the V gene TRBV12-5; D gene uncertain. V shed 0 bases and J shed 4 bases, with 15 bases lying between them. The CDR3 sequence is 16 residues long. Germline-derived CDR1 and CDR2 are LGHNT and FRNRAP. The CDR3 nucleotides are TGTGCTAGTGGTTTGGTACTATCTTCGGTCGCAGAGACCCAGTACTTC. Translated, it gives CASGLVLSSVAETQYF.

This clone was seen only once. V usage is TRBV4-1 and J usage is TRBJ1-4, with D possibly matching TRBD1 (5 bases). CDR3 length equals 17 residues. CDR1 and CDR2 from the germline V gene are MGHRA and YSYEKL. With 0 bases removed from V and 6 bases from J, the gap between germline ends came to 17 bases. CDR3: CASSQDPGGSRDEKLFF. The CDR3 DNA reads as TGCGCCAGCAGCCAAGATCCAGGCGGTAGCAGGGATGAAAAACTGTTTTTT.

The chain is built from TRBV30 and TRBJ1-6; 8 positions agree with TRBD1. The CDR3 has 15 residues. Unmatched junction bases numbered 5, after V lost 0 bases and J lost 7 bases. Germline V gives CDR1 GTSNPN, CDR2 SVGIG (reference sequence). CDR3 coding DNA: TGTGCCTGGAGTGTACGCCAGGGGGCAAATTCACCCCTCCACTTT. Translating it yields CAWSVRQGANSPLHF.

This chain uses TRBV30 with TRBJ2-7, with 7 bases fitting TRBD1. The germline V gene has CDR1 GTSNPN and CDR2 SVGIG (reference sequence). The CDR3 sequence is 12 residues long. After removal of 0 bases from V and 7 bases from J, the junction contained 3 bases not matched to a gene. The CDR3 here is CAWSVTGEEQYF. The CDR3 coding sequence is TGTGCCTGGAGTGTAACAGGGGAAGAGCAGTACTTC.

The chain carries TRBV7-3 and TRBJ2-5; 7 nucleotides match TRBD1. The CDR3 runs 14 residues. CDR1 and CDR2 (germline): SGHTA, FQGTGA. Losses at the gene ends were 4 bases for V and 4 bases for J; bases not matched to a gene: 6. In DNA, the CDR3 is TGTGCCAGCAGCTCGGGACAGTTCGGAGAGACCCAGTACTTC. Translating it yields CASSSGQFGETQYF. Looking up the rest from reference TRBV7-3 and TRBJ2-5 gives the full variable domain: GAGVSQTPSNKVTEKGKYVELRCDPISGHTALYWYRQSLGQGPEFLIYFQGTGAADDSGLPNDRFFAVRPEGSVSTLKIQRTERGDSAVYLCASSSGQFGETQYFGPGTRLLVL.

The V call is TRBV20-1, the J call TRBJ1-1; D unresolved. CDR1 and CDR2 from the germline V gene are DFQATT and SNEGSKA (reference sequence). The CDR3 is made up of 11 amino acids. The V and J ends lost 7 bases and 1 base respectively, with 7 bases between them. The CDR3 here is CSGAGNTEAFF. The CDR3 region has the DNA TGCAGTGGGGCGGGGAACACTGAAGCTTTCTTT.

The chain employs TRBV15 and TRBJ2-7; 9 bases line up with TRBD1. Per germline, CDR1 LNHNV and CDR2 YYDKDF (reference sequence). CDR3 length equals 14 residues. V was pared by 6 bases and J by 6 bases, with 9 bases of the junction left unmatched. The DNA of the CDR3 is TGTGCCACCAGTCTCCGGGACAGGGTATTCGAGCAGTACTTC. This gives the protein CATSLRDRVFEQYF.

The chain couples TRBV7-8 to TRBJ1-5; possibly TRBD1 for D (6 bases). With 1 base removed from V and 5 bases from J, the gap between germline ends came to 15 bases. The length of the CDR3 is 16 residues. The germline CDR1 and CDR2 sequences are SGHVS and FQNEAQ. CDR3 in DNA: TGTGCCAGCAGCTTAGAAGGTCGGACAGTTTATCAGCCCCAGCATTTT. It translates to CASSLEGRTVYQPQHF.

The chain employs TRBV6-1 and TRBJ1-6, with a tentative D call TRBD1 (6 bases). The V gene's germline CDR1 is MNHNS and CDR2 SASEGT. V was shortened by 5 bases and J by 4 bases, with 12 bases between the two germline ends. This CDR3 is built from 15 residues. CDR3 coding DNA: TGTGCCAGCAGTCCCGGGACATTTTATAATTCACCCCTCCACTTT. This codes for CASSPGTFYNSPLHF.

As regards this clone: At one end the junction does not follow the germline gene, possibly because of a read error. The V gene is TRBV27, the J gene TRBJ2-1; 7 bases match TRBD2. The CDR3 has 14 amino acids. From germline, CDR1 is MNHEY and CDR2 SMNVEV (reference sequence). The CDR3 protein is CASTTTSSHNEQFF. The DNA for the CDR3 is TGTGCCAGCACCACGACTAGCTCCCACAATGAGCAGTTCTTC.